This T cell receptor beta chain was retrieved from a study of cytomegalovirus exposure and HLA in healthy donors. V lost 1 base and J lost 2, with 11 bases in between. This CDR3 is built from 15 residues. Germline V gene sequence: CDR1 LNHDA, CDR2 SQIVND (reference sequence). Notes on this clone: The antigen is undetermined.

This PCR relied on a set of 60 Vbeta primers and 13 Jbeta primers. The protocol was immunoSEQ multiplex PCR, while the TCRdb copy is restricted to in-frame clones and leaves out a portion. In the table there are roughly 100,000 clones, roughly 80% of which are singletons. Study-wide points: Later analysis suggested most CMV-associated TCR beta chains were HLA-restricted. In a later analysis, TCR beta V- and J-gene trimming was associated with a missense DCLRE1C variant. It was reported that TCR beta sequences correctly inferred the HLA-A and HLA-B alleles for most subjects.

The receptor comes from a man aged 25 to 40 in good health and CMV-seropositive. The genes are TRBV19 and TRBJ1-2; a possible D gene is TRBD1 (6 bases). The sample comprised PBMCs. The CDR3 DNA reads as TGTGCCAGTAGTATAGCGGGTACAGGGAACTATGGCTACACCTTC. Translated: CASSIAGTGNYGYTF.